This T cell receptor beta chain was recovered during a study of blood T cell repertoires in COVID-19 (dated by TCRdb to about 2020). Regarding the research as a whole: Samples from collaborators originated in the United States, Italy and Spain and spanned both the acute and convalescent phases of COVID-19. The material from the prospective study consisted of cDNA or gDNA derived from T cells, B-cell-depleted T cells, or PBMCs. Deeply sampled blood TCRbeta repertoires from subjects exposed to, actively infected with, or recovered from COVID-19 were included in the dataset. A freely available public database, intended as a resource for researchers studying the immune response to SARS-CoV-2, is where the repertoires were released. Samples came from the ongoing ImmuneRACE study (first 160 participants) plus 1,254 subjects from 6 global collaborators. Nearly every sample came with metadata listing a de-identified subject ID, COVID-19 status, age in years and sex. Where HLA class I and class II types were available, the types were taken from metadata supplied by the sample provider, not from assay-based typing. On the study overall, not on this receptor specifically: How much clinical and demographic metadata was included differed by source and by participant, and the metadata was provided uncurated.

Participants in the prospective study were enrolled through a virtual design, were aged about 18 to 100 years, and lived in approximately 24 United States geographic areas. In the prospective study, cohorts were assigned on the basis of participant-reported clinical history obtained from a screening survey and a study questionnaire. ImmuneRACE Cohort 3 recovered participants were defined by two consecutive negative NP/OP PCR tests, healthcare professional clearance, or symptom resolution. In the prospective study, mobile phlebotomists collected whole blood, serum and a nasopharyngeal or oropharyngeal swab from each participant. Participants in the prospective study had the option to provide additional blood draws and questionnaires over an approximately 2-month period. Before DNA extraction, blood samples from the prospective study were shipped at room temperature or frozen. Counted from cysteine to phenylalanine, this CDR3 has 14 amino acids. Only the CDR3 region is kept as DNA, spanning 42 bases read in frame from base 1. V lost 4 bases and J lost 5 bases; the stretch between them is 11 bases long. Via the germline V gene, CDR1 is MNHEY and CDR2 SVGAGI.

TCRbeta CDR3 regions were amplified from genomic DNA by means of the immunoSEQ Assay, a bias-controlled multiplex PCR. Per the source publication's procedure: Nucleated cell counts per sample were estimated from amplification of reference gene primers within the assay. To quantify the absolute abundance of each unique TCRbeta CDR3 rearrangement, sequence reads were collapsed and filtered. For each sample, productive Simpson clonality was calculated as the square root of Simpson's diversity index over productive rearrangements. TCRdb took over this immuneACCESS table, retaining in-frame rearrangements with V and J assigned. Such tables are incomplete; in checked studies, under half of the missing clones stem from an unresolved V gene, and the remainder is unexplained. V, J and clone size are those of that table, while D and trimming were read from the DNA. In this sample the table shows about 300,000 clones, under 90% of which occur a single time. Clones ranked in the top ten supply around 4% of the sample.

A remark on this clone: Its binding antigen is unknown. Qualities for individual bases were not recorded, and no much larger clone is one base off.

The sequence came from a man aged 25 to 45 who had recovered from COVID-19. The chain joins TRBV6-5 to TRBJ2-2; the D gene is not confidently resolved. Specimen: PBMCs or T cells enriched from blood (not recorded which). In nucleotide form, the sequence is TGTGCCAGCAGTTGGTCCTACCTAACCGGGGAGCTGTTTTTT. Translation gives CASSWSYLTGELFF.